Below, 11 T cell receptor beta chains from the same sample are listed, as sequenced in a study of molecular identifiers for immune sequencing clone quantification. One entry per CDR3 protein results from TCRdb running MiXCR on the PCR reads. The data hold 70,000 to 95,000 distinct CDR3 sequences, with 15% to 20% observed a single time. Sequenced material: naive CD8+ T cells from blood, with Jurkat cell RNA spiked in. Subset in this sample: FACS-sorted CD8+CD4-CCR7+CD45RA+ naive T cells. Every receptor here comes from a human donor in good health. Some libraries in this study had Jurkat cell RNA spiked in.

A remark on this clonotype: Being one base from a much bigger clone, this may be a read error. CDR3 residues: CASGLDPRGRTVF. Written as DNA, the CDR3 is TGTGCTAGTGGTTTGGACCCCCGAGGACGTACGGTCTTC. V and J are TRBV12-5 and TRBJ2-1; D gene ambiguous. The CDR3 has 13 residues. The germline V gene encodes CDR1 LGHNT and CDR2 FRNRAP.

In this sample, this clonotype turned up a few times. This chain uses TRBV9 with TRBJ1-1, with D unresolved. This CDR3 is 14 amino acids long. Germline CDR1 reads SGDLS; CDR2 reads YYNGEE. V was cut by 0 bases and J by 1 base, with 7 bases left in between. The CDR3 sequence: CASSVGSQNTEAFF. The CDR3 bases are TGTGCCAGCAGCGTAGGAAGTCAGAACACTGAAGCTTTCTTT.

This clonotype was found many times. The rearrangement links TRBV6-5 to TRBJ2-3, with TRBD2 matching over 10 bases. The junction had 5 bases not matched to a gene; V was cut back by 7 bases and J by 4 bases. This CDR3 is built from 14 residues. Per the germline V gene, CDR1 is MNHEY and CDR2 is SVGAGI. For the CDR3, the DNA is TGTGCCAGCACGGGACTAGCGTCCGCAGATACGCAGTATTTT. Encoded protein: CASTGLASADTQYF.

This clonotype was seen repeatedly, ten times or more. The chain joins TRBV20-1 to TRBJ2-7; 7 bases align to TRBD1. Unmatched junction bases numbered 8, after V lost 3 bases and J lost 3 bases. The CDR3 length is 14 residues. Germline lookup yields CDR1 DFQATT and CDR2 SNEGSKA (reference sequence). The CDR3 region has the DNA TGCAGTGCTAGTATCACAGGGGCCGACTACGAGCAGTACTTC. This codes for CSASITGADYEQYF.

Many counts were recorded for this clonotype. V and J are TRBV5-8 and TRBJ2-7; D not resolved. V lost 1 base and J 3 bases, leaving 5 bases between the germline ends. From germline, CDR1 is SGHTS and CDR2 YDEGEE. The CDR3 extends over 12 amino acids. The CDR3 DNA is TGTGCCAGCAGCTTGTCAGGCTACGAGCAGTACTTC. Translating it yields CASSLSGYEQYF. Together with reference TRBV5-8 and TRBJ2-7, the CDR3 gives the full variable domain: EAGVTQSPTHLIKTRGQQATLRCSPISGHTSVYWYQQALGLGLQFLLWYDEGEERNRGNFPPRFSGRQFPNYSSELNVNALELEDSALYLCASSLSGYEQYFGPGTRLTVT.

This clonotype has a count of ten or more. CDR3 in amino acids: CASSGEDGGVWPLSEAFF. CDR3 DNA: TGTGCCAGCAGTGGGGAGGACGGGGGAGTCTGGCCCTTGAGCGAAGCTTTCTTT. The V call is TRBV2, the J call TRBJ1-1, with D perhaps TRBD1 (5 bases). Germline V CDR1 and CDR2: SNHLY, FYNNEI. The CDR3 has 18 residues. Trimming left V 4 bases short and J 8 bases short, with 29 bases between.

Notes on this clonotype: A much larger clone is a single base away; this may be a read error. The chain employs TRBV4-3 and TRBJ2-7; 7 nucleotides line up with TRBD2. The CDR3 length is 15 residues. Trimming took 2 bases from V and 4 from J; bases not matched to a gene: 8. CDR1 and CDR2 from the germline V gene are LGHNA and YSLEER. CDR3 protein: CASSQREGPWYEQYF. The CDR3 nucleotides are TGCGCCAGCAGCCAAAGGGAGGGGCCTTGGTACGAGCAGTACTTC.

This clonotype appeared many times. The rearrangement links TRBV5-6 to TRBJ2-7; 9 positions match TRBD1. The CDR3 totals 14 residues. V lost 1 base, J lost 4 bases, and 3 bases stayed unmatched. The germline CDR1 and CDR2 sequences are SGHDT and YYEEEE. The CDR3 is CASSLRDREYEQYF. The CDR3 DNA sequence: TGTGCCAGCAGCTTGCGGGACAGGGAGTACGAGCAGTACTTC.

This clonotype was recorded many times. The CDR3 loop reads CASSLYTGELFF. CDR3 nucleotide sequence: TGCGCCAGCAGCTTGTACACCGGGGAGCTGTTTTTT. V gene TRBV5-1 combines with J gene TRBJ2-2, with D unclear. The germline gives CDR1 SGHRS, CDR2 YFSETQ. CDR3 length equals 12 residues. The V gene lost 1 base and the J gene lost 3 bases, with 1 base spanning the gap.

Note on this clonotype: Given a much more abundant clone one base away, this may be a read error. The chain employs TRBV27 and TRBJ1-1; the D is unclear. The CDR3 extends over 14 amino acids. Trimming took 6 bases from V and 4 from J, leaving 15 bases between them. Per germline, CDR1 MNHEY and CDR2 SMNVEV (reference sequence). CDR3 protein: CASSQGQRCTEAFF. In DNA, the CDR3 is TGTGCCAGCAGCCAAGGGCAGAGGTGCACTGAAGCTTTCTTT.

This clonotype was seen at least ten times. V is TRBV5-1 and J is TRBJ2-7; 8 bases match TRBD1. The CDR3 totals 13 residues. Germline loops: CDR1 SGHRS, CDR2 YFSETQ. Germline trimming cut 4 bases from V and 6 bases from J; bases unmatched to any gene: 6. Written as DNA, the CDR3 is TGCGCCAGCAGCCGGACAGGGTCTGGCGAGCAGTACTTC. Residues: CASSRTGSGEQYF.